The TCR beta chain under discussion was sequenced for a study of T cell changes during pregnancy in multiple sclerosis (dated by TCRdb to the late 2010s). Background on the whole study: Changes in the T cell repertoire over the course of pregnancy were examined in this study in women with multiple sclerosis.

Library preparation employed the immunoSEQ multiplex PCR assay. Imported from immuneACCESS, the table was reduced by TCRdb to in-frame sequences with V and J called. These copies leave out some clones; in studies compared against another copy, an unresolved V gene accounts for under half, and the cause of the remainder is not known. The sample records some 90,000 clones, roughly 90% of which are singletons. 1.5% of the sample is held by the ten biggest clonotypes. The CDR3 starts with the cysteine, ends with the phenylalanine, and has 14 residues. Just CDR3 DNA is preserved here, 42 bases in frame from base 1. CDR1 MNHEY and CDR2 SMNVEV are derived from the germline V gene (reference sequence). V was cut back by 5 bases and J by 1 base, leaving a gap of 12 bases between them. Concerning this clone itself: Its recognized antigen is unknown. Base qualities are not recorded, but no much larger clone differs from it by a single base.

The sample here was peripheral blood, taken in the first trimester of pregnancy. This clonotype was obtained from a female donor with multiple sclerosis, enrolled in a pregnancy study. Recombination linked TRBV27 to TRBJ2-7, with the D gene too uncertain to name. The CDR3 protein sequence reads: CASSQAGISYEQYF. The nucleotide sequence reads as follows: TGTGCCAGCAGTCAGGCAGGAATATCCTACGAGCAGTACTTC.